The rows below give T cell receptor beta chains drawn from one sample of a study of CD8+ T cells in alopecia areata. Clones were read by immunoSEQ multiplex PCR, and TCRdb kept only the in-frame ones, dropping some. This table has approximately 200,000 clones, over 45% appearing once. The input for sequencing was CD4+ T cells sorted from blood, taken at week 24, from a patient treated with tofacitinib. All receptors come from a human donor with alopecia areata. Each CDR3 is given with its conserved first and last residue. Fields, in order: CDR3 length, V gene, J gene, CDR3 protein.

>13|TRBV6-1|TRBJ2-1
CASNGRTHNEQFF
>13|TRBV29-1|TRBJ1-5
CSVGSTENQPQHF
>13|TRBV7-2|TRBJ2-3
CASRGGMGDTQYF
>14|TRBV6-5|TRBJ2-1
CASSGIGEYNEQFF
>16|TRBV19|TRBJ1-1
CASRGTKSGLNTEAFF
>18|TRBV4-1|TRBJ2-5
CASSQGFRASGPQETQYF
>13|TRBV5-4|TRBJ2-7
CASSLQGGYEQYF
>14|TRBV6-6|TRBJ2-5
CASSSSGRGETQYF
>10|TRBV20-1|TRBJ1-6
CSASGSPLHF
>18|TRBV5-1|TRBJ2-3
CASSLVRARGRDTDTQYF
>17|TRBV5-4|TRBJ2-5
CASRFTPRGGRAETQYF
>16|TRBV30|TRBJ2-7
CAWSPKLRTGAYEQYF
>16|TRBV18|TRBJ1-1
CASSPTMTGTNTEAFF
>12|TRBV4-3|TRBJ2-5
CASSQGRETQYF
>15|TRBV28|TRBJ2-1
CASSKSQDRANEQFF
>14|TRBV5-4|TRBJ2-2
CASSFRDRHRELFF
>15|TRBV2|TRBJ1-4
CASSPDRLLNEKLFF
>14|TRBV19|TRBJ1-5
CASSIREFNQPQHF
>14|TRBV28|TRBJ2-7
CASSLPDRGYEQYF
>11|TRBV20-1|TRBJ1-4
CSGQEGEKLFF
>15|TRBV18|TRBJ1-5
CASSPEASSGQPQHF
>19|TRBV4-1|TRBJ2-2
CASSQATTSGSRNTGELFF
>13|TRBV4-1|TRBJ2-1
CASSPGNYNEQFF
>15|TRBV2|TRBJ1-5
CASSEGTGQNQPQHF
>17|TRBV14|TRBJ1-1
CASSQDWGQGRRTEAFF
>11|TRBV7-2|TRBJ2-7
CASSLVGEQYF
>11|TRBV6-1|TRBJ1-5
CASSEDQPQHF
>14|TRBV29-1|TRBJ2-3
CSVEGAGVSDTQYF
>12|TRBV7-2|TRBJ2-4
CASSLATGTKYF